Below, 13 T cell receptor beta chains from the same sample are listed, as sequenced in a study of T cells in localized non-small cell lung cancer. TCRdb's table, derived via immunoSEQ multiplex PCR, lists solely in-frame clones and lacks some. The table has around 20,000 clones, over 75% seen once. Sequenced here: peripheral blood, sampled before any cancer treatment. These receptors came from a man aged 40 to 70 with stage I lung adenocarcinoma.

This chain links TRBV6-5 with TRBJ1-6; D gene uncertain. The CDR3 sequence is 14 residues long. CDR1 and CDR2 (germline): MNHEY, SVGAGI. V gave up 8 bases and J gave up 5 bases, with 13 bases separating them. Here the CDR3 DNA reads TGTGCCAGCGGAAGGGAGACTGATAATTCACCCCTCCACTTT. Translating gives CASGRETDNSPLHF.

The chain is built from TRBV10-1 and TRBJ1-2, with D possibly being TRBD1 (5 bases). Trimming took off 2 bases at V and 10 bases at J, with 17 bases between the two ends. This CDR3 contains 14 residues. Germline values: CDR1 WNHNN, CDR2 SYGVQD (reference sequence). CDR3 DNA sequence: TGCGCCAGCAGTGAGGAAATTGGGGGACCAAACTACACCTTC. The encoded protein is CASSEEIGGPNYTF.

This rearrangement joins TRBV27 to TRBJ1-1, with 7 bases that match TRBD1. From germline, CDR1 is MNHEY and CDR2 SMNVEV (reference sequence). J gave up 6 bases and V 7 bases, and 14 bases lay outside the gene matches. The CDR3 has 15 amino acids. In nucleotides, the CDR3 is TGTGCCAGCATGGATAGATTAGGGGGCCGCGCTGAAGCTTTCTTT. Amino acids: CASMDRLGGRAEAFF.

This clone was recorded only once. V and J are TRBV7-9 and TRBJ2-7; D unresolved. V was shortened by 8 bases and J by 7 bases, with 18 bases between the two germline ends. Germline lookup yields CDR1 SEHNR and CDR2 FQNEAQ (reference sequence). CDR3 length: 13 amino acids. The CDR3 bases are TGTGCCAGCTGCTCGGACCGTGAAGATGAGCAGTACTTC. It specifies CASCSDREDEQYF.

The V gene is TRBV5-4, the J gene TRBJ2-1; possible D gene TRBD2, 5 bases. CDR3 length: 16 residues. Germline loops: CDR1 SGHNT, CDR2 YYREEE (reference sequence). Trimming stripped 4 bases from V and 3 bases from J, with 17 bases between. Here the CDR3 DNA reads TGTGCCAGCAGCCCCCCAGGAGCGGCCCTCTACAATGAGCAGTTCTTC. Amino acids: CASSPPGAALYNEQFF.

The genes are TRBV29-1 and TRBJ2-7; 8 bases are a match to TRBD2. CDR3 length: 13 amino acids. Unmatched junction bases numbered 5, after V lost 4 bases and J lost 3 bases. Germline values: CDR1 SQVTM, CDR2 ANQGSEA. The CDR3 protein is CSVGAGEGYEQYF. CDR3 DNA: TGCAGCGTTGGAGCGGGAGAGGGCTACGAGCAGTACTTC.

CDR3 region: CASSGGGLAAYPNNEQFF. For the CDR3, the DNA is TGTGCCAGCAGCGGAGGGGGACTAGCGGCCTACCCGAACAATGAGCAGTTCTTC. The rearrangement links TRBV5-4 to TRBJ2-1; 11 positions agree with TRBD2. This CDR3 is 18 amino acids long. The V and J ends lost 4 bases and 5 bases, in that order; junction bases with no gene match: 14. Germline V lookup: CDR1 SGHNT, CDR2 YYREEE (reference sequence).

This chain uses TRBV5-4 with TRBJ1-2, with TRBD1 matching over 12 bases. V shed 7 bases and J 8 bases; nucleotides not matched to a gene: 9. CDR3 size: 14 residues. Germline V gene lookup returns CDR1 SGHNT and CDR2 YYREEE (reference sequence). CDR3 protein: CASYTPGQGAGYTF. In DNA form, the CDR3 reads TGTGCCAGCTATACCCCGGGACAGGGGGCCGGCTACACCTTC.

The rearrangement uses TRBV7-9 and TRBJ1-5; no clear D gene. Germline V gene data show CDR1 as SEHNR and CDR2 as FQNEAQ (reference sequence). Trimming removed 9 bases at V and 0 bases at J, with 15 bases between. CDR3 size: 15 residues. CDR3 amino acids: CAREEQTHSNQPQHF. The CDR3 DNA follows: TGTGCCAGGGAAGAACAAACGCATAGCAATCAGCCCCAGCATTTT. Filled out from reference TRBV7-9 and TRBJ1-5, the complete variable domain reads DTGVSQNPRHKITKRGQNVTFRCDPISEHNRLYWYRQTLGQGPEFLTYFQNEAQLEKSRLLSDRFSAERPKGSFSTLEIQRTEQGDSAMYLCAREEQTHSNQPQHFGDGTRLSIL.

This chain links TRBV7-9 with TRBJ2-5; D is undetermined. Trimming took 8 bases from V and 2 from J, leaving 15 bases between them. Per the germline V gene, CDR1 is SEHNR and CDR2 is FQNEAQ (reference sequence). CDR3 length equals 14 residues. The CDR3 protein is CASDELGRQETQYF. The CDR3 nucleotides read TGTGCCAGCGACGAGCTAGGAAGACAAGAGACCCAGTACTTC.

The chain has TRBV11-2 and TRBJ2-7, with TRBD2 matching 9 bases. The germline CDR1 and CDR2 sequences are SGHAT and FQNNGV. The CDR3 is 15 residues long. V lost 2 bases and J lost 2; bases outside the gene matches: 4. This CDR3 reads CASSLLLAGAYEQYF. The CDR3 nucleotides are TGTGCCAGCAGCTTATTGTTAGCGGGGGCCTACGAGCAGTACTTC.

The chain combines TRBV9 with TRBJ2-3, with a possible D match to TRBD2 (5 bases). Germline V lookup: CDR1 SGDLS, CDR2 YYNGEE. The CDR3 covers 15 residues. V lost 3 bases and J lost 7, with 18 bases in between. CDR3 residues: CASSALLGRENTQYF. The CDR3 nucleotides are TGTGCCAGCAGCGCCCTACTAGGACGAGAAAATACGCAGTATTTT.

The V call is TRBV30, the J call TRBJ1-1, with a weak D call TRBD1 (5 bases). The CDR3 covers 12 residues. The V end was cut by 3 bases, the J end by 7 bases, with 12 bases between. Per germline, CDR1 GTSNPN and CDR2 SVGIG (reference sequence). The CDR3 here is CAWRAGIGEAFF. CDR3 coding DNA: TGTGCCTGGAGGGCAGGGATTGGTGAAGCTTTCTTT.